This TCR beta chain was identified in a study of identical twins (dated by TCRdb to the mid-2010s). With respect to the entire study: To test whether fetal clonotypes persist, this study deep-sequenced TCR alpha and beta repertoires from monozygotic twins, from unrelated adults of various ages, and from cord blood. To rule out contamination, the twin experiments were replicated at different times with different library preparation protocols. Findings and caveats that apply to the study as a whole: Invariant T cells such as MAIT and iNKT could partly confound zero-insertion analyses, although diverse VJ usage argued against such confounding for most clonotypes. In monozygotic twins, recombination models systematically underestimated out-of-frame TCR alpha sharing, but the models matched the sharing seen between unrelated individuals. Out-of-frame TCR alpha sequences shared between twins showed an excess of low generation-probability sequences compared with coincidental sharing between unrelated individuals. Fewer insertions were carried by abundant cord blood beta clonotypes; a weaker similar trend was observed in young adult naive repertoires, while no such trend was observed in memory repertoires. Because the same donors could not be followed over many years, the conclusions relied on cross-sectional statistical analysis. A weaker excess of twin sharing was found in beta out-of-frame sequences because the signal-to-noise ratio was lowered by fewer shared sequences.

Library generation was performed with 5' RACE. The run used an Illumina HiSeq 2000. Template switching introduced a universal primer binding site; the final cDNA contained a unique molecular identifier, enabling accurate counting of TCR cDNA molecules. Specific primers in the conserved constant-segment region were used to synthesize first-strand cDNA for the TCR alpha and beta chains. Each cDNA library was double barcoded, with a SMART-Mk sample barcode plus Illumina barcodes, to control for contamination. TruSeq adapter sequences and Illumina sample barcodes were added in two successive PCR steps. TCR alpha and beta cDNA libraries were sequenced on the Illumina HiSeq platform with custom primers. In the authors' own workflow: MiGEC processed the raw reads to extract unique molecular identifiers, while MiXCR was used to determine the CDR3 positions. Recombination models were inferred per individual with the repgenHMM and IGoR tools using an EM algorithm. Shared clonotypes were analyzed with the tcR package in R, and sharing was normalized by the product of cloneset sizes. Out-of-frame nonproductive sequences were analyzed to study raw recombination free of thymic and clonal selection effects. The raw public data were reprocessed by TCRdb itself: fastp quality trimming at Q25, MiXCR clonotype calling, in-frame beta chains only. Each entry merges the rows of one CDR3 protein and shows their most common DNA and genes. TCRdb, rather than the study authors, made the V and J calls. Counted in this sample were 100,000 to 110,000 distinct CDR3 sequences; less than 6.5% of them appeared once. Jointly, the top ten make up roughly 12% of the sample.

All donors were healthy Caucasians. Miltenyi CD45RO+ enrichment and human naive T-cell isolation kits were used to isolate memory (CD45RO+) and naive T cells from PBMC. This clonotype was picked up many times. The antigen this receptor binds is unknown. One base away there is no much larger clone; base qualities are not given. Sequenced input: memory T cells sorted from blood. The sample's cell subset or site label is to be understood as: CD45RO+ enriched T cells. This TCR derives from a woman aged 45-65 years in good health.

The CDR3 in this case is CASSPTSGRPDTQYF. At the DNA level, the sequence is TGTGCCAGCAGTCCCACTAGCGGGAGGCCAGATACGCAGTATTTT. The sequence joins TRBV12-3 or TRBV12-4 to TRBJ2-3; TRBD2 agrees with 12 junctional bases. From the cysteine through the phenylalanine, the CDR3 covers 15 amino acids. The DNA shown is the 45-base CDR3, in frame from base 1. For this chain, trimming is 5 bases at the V end and 4 bases at the J end, and the number of junction bases without a gene match is 4.